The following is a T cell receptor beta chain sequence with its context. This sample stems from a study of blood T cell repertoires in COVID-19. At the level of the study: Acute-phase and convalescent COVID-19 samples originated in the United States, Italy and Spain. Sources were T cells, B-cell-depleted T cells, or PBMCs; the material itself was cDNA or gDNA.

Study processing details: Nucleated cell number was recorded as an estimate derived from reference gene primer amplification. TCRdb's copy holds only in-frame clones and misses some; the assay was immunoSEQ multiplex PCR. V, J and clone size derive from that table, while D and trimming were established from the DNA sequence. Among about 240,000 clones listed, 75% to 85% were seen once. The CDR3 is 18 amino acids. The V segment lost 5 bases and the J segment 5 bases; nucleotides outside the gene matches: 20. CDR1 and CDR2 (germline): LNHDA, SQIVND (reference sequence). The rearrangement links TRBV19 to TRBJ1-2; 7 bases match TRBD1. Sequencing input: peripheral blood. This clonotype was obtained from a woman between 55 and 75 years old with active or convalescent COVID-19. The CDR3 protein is CASSSPGTAQAFQYGYTF. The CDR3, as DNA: TGTGCCAGTAGTTCACCCGGGACAGCTCAAGCCTTCCAATATGGCTACACCTTC.